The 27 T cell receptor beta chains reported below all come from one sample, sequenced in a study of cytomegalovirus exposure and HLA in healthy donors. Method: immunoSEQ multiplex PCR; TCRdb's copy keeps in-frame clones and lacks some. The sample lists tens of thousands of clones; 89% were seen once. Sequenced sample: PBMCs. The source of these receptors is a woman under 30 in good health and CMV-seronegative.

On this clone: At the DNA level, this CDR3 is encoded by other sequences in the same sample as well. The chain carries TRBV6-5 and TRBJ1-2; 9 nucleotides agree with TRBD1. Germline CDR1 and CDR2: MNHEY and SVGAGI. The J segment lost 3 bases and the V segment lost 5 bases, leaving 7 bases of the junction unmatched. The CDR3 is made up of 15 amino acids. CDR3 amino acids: CASSARDRVYYGYTF. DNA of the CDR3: TGTGCCAGCAGTGCCCGGGACAGGGTCTACTATGGCTACACCTTC.

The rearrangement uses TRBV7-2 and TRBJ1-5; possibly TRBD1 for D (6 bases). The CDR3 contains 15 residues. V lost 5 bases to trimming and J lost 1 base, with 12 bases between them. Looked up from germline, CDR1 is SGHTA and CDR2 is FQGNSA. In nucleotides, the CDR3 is TGTGCCAGCAGCCAAGTTGGACAGAGCAATCAGCCCCAGCATTTT. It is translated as CASSQVGQSNQPQHF.

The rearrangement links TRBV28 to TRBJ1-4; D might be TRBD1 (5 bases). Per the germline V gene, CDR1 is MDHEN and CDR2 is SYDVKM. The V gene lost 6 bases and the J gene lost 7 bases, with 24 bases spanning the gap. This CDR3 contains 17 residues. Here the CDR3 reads CASRQNGAAGFFEKLFF. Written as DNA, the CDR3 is TGTGCCAGCAGACAAAACGGCGCGGCAGGGTTTTTTGAAAAACTGTTTTTT.

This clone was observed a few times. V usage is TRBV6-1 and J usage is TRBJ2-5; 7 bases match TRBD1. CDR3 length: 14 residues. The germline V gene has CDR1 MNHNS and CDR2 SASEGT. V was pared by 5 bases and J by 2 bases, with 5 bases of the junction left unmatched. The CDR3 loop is CASSKGTAQETQYF. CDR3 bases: TGTGCCAGCAGTAAAGGGACAGCGCAAGAGACCCAGTACTTC.

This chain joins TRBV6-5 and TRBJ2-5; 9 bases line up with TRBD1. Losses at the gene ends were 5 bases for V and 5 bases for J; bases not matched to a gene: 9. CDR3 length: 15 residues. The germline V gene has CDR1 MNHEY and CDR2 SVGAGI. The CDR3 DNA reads TGTGCCAGCAGTGGTGGACAGGGGAAAAGGGAGACCCAGTACTTC. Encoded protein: CASSGGQGKRETQYF.

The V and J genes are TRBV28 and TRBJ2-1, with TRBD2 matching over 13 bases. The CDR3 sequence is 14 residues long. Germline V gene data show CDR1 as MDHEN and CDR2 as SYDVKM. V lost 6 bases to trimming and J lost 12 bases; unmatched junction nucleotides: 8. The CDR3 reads CASSTSGGARRQFF. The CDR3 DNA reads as TGTGCCAGCAGCACTAGCGGGGGGGCAAGACGGCAGTTCTTC.

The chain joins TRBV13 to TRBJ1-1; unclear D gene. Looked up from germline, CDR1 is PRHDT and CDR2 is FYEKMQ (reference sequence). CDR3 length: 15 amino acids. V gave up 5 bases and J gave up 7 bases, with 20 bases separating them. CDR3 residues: CASSLTEGSWGEAFF. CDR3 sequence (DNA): TGTGCCAGCAGCCTGACCGAGGGTTCATGGGGTGAAGCTTTCTTT.

CDR3 residues: CASSGSGQRIGELFF. Written as DNA, the CDR3 is TGTGCCAGCAGTGGCTCGGGACAGAGGATCGGGGAGCTGTTTTTT. The chain employs TRBV28 and TRBJ2-2; TRBD1 matches at 7 bases. The CDR3 is 15 residues long. Germline assignment: CDR1 MDHEN and CDR2 SYDVKM. V shed 5 bases and J 7 bases; nucleotides not matched to a gene: 10.

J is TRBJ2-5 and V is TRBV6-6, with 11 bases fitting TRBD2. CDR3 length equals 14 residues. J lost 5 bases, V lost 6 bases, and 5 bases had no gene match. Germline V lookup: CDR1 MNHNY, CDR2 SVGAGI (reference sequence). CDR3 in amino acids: CASSKLAGEETQYF. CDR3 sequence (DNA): TGTGCCAGCAGCAAACTAGCGGGAGAGGAGACCCAGTACTTC.

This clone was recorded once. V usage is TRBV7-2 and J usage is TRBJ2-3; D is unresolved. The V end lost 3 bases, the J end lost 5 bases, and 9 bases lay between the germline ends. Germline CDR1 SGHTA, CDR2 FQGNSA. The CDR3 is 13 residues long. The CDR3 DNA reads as TGTGCCAGCAGCTTCTCTCTCGGAGATACGCAGTATTTT. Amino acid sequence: CASSFSLGDTQYF.

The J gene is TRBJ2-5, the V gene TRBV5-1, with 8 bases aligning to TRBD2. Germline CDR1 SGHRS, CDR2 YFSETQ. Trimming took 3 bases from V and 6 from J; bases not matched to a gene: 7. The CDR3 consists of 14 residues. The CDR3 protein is CASSWKAGEQTQYF. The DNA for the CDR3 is TGCGCCAGCAGCTGGAAAGCGGGGGAGCAGACCCAGTACTTC.

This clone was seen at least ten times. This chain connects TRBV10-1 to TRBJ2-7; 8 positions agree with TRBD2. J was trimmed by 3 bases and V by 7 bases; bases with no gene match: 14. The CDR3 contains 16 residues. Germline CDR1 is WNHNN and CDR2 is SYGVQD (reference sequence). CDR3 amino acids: CASMAGAAGEGYEQYF. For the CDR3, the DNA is TGCGCCAGCATGGCAGGAGCAGCGGGAGAGGGCTACGAGCAGTACTTC.

The CDR3 DNA reads TGTGCCAGCAGCCGAAGACTAGCGGGGGGCGAGGGACCAGATACGCAGTATTTT. This codes for CASSRRLAGGEGPDTQYF. V and J are TRBV4-2 and TRBJ2-3; 13 bases are a match to TRBD2. CDR1 and CDR2 (germline): LGHNA, YNFKEQ. The CDR3 runs 18 residues. V shed 4 bases and J 4 bases; nucleotides not matched to a gene: 11.

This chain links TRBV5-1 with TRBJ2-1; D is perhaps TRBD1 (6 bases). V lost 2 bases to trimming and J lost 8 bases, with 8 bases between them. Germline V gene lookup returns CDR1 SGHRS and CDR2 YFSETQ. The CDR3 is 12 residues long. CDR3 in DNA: TGCGCCAGCAGCTTACCAGGGGATGAGCAGTTCTTC. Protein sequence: CASSLPGDEQFF.

In DNA form, the CDR3 reads TGTGCCACGGAACAGGGGGCGACGAGGGAGCAGTTCTTC. Protein: CATEQGATREQFF. The rearrangement uses TRBV28 and TRBJ2-1, with 9 bases fitting TRBD1. This CDR3 spans 13 amino acids. The V segment lost 10 bases and the J segment 10 bases; nucleotides outside the gene matches: 11. The V gene's germline CDR1 is MDHEN and CDR2 SYDVKM.

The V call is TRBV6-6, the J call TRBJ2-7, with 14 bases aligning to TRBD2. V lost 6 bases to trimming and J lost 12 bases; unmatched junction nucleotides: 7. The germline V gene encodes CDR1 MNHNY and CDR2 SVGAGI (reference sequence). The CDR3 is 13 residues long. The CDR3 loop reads CASSTGLAGVGYF. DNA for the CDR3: TGTGCCAGCAGCACGGGACTAGCGGGGGTCGGGTACTTC.

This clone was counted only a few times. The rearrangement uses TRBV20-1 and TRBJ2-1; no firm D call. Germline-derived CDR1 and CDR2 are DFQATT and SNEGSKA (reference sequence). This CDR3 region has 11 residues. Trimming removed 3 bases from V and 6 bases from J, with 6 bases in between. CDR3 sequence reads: CSARLSNEQFF. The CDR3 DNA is TGCAGTGCTAGGCTAAGCAATGAGCAGTTCTTC.

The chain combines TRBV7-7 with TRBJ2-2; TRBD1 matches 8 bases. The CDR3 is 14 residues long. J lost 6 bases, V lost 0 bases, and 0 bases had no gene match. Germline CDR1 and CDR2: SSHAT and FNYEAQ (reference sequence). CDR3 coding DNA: TGTGCCAGCAGCTTAGCGGACAGGGCCGGGGAGCTGTTTTTT. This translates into CASSLADRAGELFF.

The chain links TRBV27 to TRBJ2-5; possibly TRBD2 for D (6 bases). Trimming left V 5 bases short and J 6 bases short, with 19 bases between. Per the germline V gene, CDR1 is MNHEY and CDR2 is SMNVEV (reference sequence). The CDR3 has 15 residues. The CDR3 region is CASSPLVGGGKTQYF. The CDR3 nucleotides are TGTGCCAGCAGTCCCCTCGTCGGGGGAGGAAAGACCCAGTACTTC.

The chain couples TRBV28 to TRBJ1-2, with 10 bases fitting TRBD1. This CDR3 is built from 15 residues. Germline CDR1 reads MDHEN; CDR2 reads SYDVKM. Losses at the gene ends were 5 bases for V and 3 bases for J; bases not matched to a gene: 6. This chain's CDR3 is CASSLTGGLDYGYTF. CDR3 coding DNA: TGTGCCAGCAGTCTGACAGGGGGCTTAGACTATGGCTACACCTTC.

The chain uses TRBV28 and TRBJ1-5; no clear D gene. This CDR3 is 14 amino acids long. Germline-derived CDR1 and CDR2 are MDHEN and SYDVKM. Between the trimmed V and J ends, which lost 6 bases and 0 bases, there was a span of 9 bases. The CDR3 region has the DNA TGTGCCAGCAGGACCCACAGTAGCAATCAGCCCCAGCATTTT. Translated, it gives CASRTHSSNQPQHF.

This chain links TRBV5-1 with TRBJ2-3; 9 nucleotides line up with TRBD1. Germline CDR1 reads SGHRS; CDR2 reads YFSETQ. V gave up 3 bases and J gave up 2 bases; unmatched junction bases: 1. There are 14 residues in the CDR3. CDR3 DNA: TGCGCCAGCAGCTGGGACAGGGACACAGATACGCAGTATTTT. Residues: CASSWDRDTDTQYF.

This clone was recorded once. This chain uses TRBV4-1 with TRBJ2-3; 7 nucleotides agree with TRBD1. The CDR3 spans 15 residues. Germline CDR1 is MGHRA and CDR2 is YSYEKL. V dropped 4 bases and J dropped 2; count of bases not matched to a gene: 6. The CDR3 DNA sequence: TGCGCCAGCAGCCTCGCCGGGACAGTCACAGATACGCAGTATTTT. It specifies CASSLAGTVTDTQYF.

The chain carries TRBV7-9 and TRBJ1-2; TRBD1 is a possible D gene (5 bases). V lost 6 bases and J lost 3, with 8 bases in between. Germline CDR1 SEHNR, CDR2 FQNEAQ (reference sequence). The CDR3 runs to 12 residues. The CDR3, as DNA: TGTGCCAGCAGTAGGGGTGACTATGGCTACACCTTC. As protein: CASSRGDYGYTF. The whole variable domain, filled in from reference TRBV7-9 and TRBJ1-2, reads DTGVSQNPRHKITKRGQNVTFRCDPISEHNRLYWYRQTLGQGPEFLTYFQNEAQLEKSRLLSDRFSAERPKGSFSTLEIQRTEQGDSAMYLCASSRGDYGYTFGSGTRLTVV.

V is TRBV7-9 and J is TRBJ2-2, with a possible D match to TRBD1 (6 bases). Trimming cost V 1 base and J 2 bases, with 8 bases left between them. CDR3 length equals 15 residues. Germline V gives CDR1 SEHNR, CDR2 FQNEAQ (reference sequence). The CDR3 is CASSLDRVNTGELFF. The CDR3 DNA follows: TGTGCCAGCAGCTTAGACAGGGTCAACACCGGGGAGCTGTTTTTT.

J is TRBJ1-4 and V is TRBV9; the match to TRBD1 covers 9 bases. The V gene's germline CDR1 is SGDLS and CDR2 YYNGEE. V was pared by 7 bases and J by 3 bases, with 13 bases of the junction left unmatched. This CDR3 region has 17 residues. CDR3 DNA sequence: TGTGCCAGCGGACAGGGGTTGGGTATGGTAGCTAATGAAAAACTGTTTTTT. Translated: CASGQGLGMVANEKLFF.

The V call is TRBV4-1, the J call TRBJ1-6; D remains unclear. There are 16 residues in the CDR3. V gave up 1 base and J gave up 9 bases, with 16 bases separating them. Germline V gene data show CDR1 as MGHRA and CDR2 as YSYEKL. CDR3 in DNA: TGCGCCAGCAGCCAAGTTCGGGGTGGGCAGGTTTCACCCCTCCACTTT. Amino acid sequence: CASSQVRGGQVSPLHF.